This T cell receptor (beta chain) was profiled in a study of blood T cell repertoires in COVID-19 (dated by TCRdb to 2019 to 2021). Study-level background: Samples from collaborators originated in the United States, Italy and Spain and spanned both the acute and convalescent phases of COVID-19. Subjects who had been exposed to COVID-19, were actively infected with it, or had recovered from it provided the deeply sampled blood TCRbeta repertoires that made up the dataset. The prospective study material was composed of cDNA or gDNA derived from T cells, B-cell-depleted T cells, or PBMCs. The repertoires were released in a freely available public database meant as a resource for research on the immune response to SARS-CoV-2. The samples were drawn from two sources: the first 160 participants of the ongoing ImmuneRACE study, and approximately 1,300 subjects contributed by 6 global collaborators. HLA class I and class II types, where available, came from metadata supplied by the sample provider rather than from assay-based typing. A de-identified subject ID, COVID-19 status, age in years and sex were almost always included in the sample metadata.

Details on this clone: Its recognized antigen is unknown. Per-base qualities were not stored, and no clone one base away is much larger.

The V end loses 10 bases and the J end loses 0 bases, and a stretch of 18 bases separates them. There are 17 amino acids in the CDR3, from cysteine to phenylalanine inclusive. Only the CDR3 portion is preserved as DNA: 51 bases, with reading frame beginning at the first base. Taken from the germline V gene, the CDR1 and CDR2 loops are KGHDR and SFDVKD. What the research found in general, with its limitations: The quantity of clinical and demographic metadata differed by source and by participant and was supplied without curation.

Participants in the prospective study were aged roughly 18 to 95 years, lived in about two dozen United States geographic areas, and enrolled through a virtual design. In the prospective study, cohorts were assigned on the basis of participant-reported clinical history obtained from a screening survey and a study questionnaire. In the prospective study, whole blood, serum and a nasopharyngeal or oropharyngeal swab were collected from each participant by mobile phlebotomists. Over a 2-month period, participants in the prospective study had the option of providing additional blood draws and questionnaires. Blood samples from the prospective study were shipped frozen or at room temperature prior to DNA extraction. TCRbeta CDR3 regions were amplified from genomic DNA using the immunoSEQ Assay, a bias-controlled multiplex PCR. Per the authors' processing: The number of nucleated cells in each sample was estimated by amplification of reference gene primers within the assay. Sequence reads were collapsed and filtered to measure the absolute abundance of every unique TCRbeta CDR3 rearrangement. For each sample, productive Simpson clonality was calculated as the square root of Simpson's diversity index over productive rearrangements. TCRdb re-hosts the immuneACCESS table, in-frame sequences only. Its copies lack some clones; in the studies checked, an unresolved V gene accounts for under half of them, and the cause for the rest is not known. V and J calls and clone size follow that table, whereas D and trimming were derived from the DNA. For this sample there are some 200,000 clones; approximately 80% appear just once. The ten largest clones take up about 8.9% of the sample.

The specimen sequenced was PBMCs or T cells enriched from blood (not recorded which). The sequence was obtained from a woman aged 45-60 years with acute COVID-19. The V and J segments used are TRBV24-1 and TRBJ2-6; a tentative D match to TRBD2 spans 6 bases. The CDR3 sequence is CATAGGTPSSGANVLTF. The nucleotide sequence reads TGTGCCACAGCGGGCGGGACTCCGAGCTCTGGGGCCAACGTCCTGACTTTC.